This T cell receptor beta chain is drawn from a study of T cell changes during pregnancy in multiple sclerosis. Generated by immunoSEQ multiplex PCR, the TCRdb table keeps only in-frame clones and is missing some. The table lists around 100,000 clones, approximately 93% of them singletons. V lost 8 bases to trimming and J lost 2 bases, with 9 bases between them. Germline V gene sequence: CDR1 WSHSY, CDR2 SAAADI. The CDR3 is 12 amino acids. This clone has only one observation. The sequence was collected from a female donor with multiple sclerosis, enrolled in a pregnancy study. The chain joins TRBV10-2 to TRBJ1-1; the D gene is possibly TRBD1 (5 bases). Sequencing used peripheral blood, obtained after pregnancy. CDR3 DNA: TGCGCCAGCGGGGCTATCAACACTGAAGCTTTCTTT. Translated, it gives CASGAINTEAFF.